These 9 T cell receptor beta chains came from one sample sequenced in a study of blood T cell repertoires in COVID-19. Profiled with immunoSEQ multiplex PCR; TCRdb holds only in-frame clones, not every one. The sample includes roughly 300,000 clones, around 87% of them seen just once. The specimen was peripheral blood. The receptor set was obtained from a woman in her fifties or sixties who had recovered from COVID-19.

V gene TRBV7-2 combines with J gene TRBJ1-3; tentative D call: TRBD1 (6 bases). Trimming took 3 bases from V and 1 from J, leaving 13 bases between them. The CDR3 extends over 16 amino acids. The germline V gene has CDR1 SGHTA and CDR2 FQGNSA. The CDR3: CASSFRDIRSGNTIYF. The CDR3 DNA reads as TGTGCCAGCAGCTTCCGGGACATCAGGTCTGGAAACACCATATATTTT.

J is TRBJ2-2 and V is TRBV5-4; 11 bases fit TRBD2. Germline loops: CDR1 SGHNT, CDR2 YYREEE (reference sequence). CDR3 length: 15 residues. V lost 4 bases, J lost 7 bases, and 6 bases stayed unmatched. The CDR3 DNA sequence: TGTGCCAGCAGCCCCGGGACTAGCGGCAACGGGGAGCTGTTTTTT. It codes for CASSPGTSGNGELFF.

The chain carries TRBV19 and TRBJ1-1; weak D call: TRBD1 (5 bases). From germline, CDR1 is LNHDA and CDR2 SQIVND (reference sequence). This CDR3 has 16 amino acids. V lost 5 bases and J 6 bases, leaving 22 bases between the germline ends. The CDR3 sequence is CASSRSRTGRDSEAFF. CDR3 bases: TGTGCCAGTAGTCGATCTCGGACGGGGAGGGACTCTGAAGCTTTCTTT.

The rearrangement joins TRBV28 to TRBJ2-5, with D possibly matching TRBD1 (5 bases). Germline loops: CDR1 MDHEN, CDR2 SYDVKM. The CDR3 length is 15 residues. V lost 6 bases, J lost 1 base, and 15 bases lay in between. CDR3 bases: TGTGCCAGCAGGCTCTCTCGGACACTCCAAGAGACCCAGTACTTC. Its protein is CASRLSRTLQETQYF.

V usage is TRBV9 and J usage is TRBJ2-2, with 8 bases lining up with TRBD1. Germline V gene sequence: CDR1 SGDLS, CDR2 YYNGEE. The CDR3 has 16 residues. V dropped 4 bases and J dropped 6; count of bases not matched to a gene: 11. Written as DNA, the CDR3 is TGTGCCAGCAGCTTCCGTACCAGGGGGCGCGCCGGGGAGCTGTTTTTT. Translation gives CASSFRTRGRAGELFF.

The chain links TRBV3-1 (or the pseudogene TRBV3-2) to TRBJ2-2; 7 nucleotides match TRBD1. The CDR3 is 15 amino acids. Germline loops: CDR1 LGHDT, CDR2 YNNKEL (reference sequence). Unmatched junction bases numbered 2, after V lost 0 bases and J lost 4 bases. In nucleotides, the CDR3 is TGTGCCAGCAGCCAAGAGTCAGGGGGCACCGGGGAGCTGTTTTTT. This sequence encodes CASSQESGGTGELFF.

The chain combines TRBV6-6 with TRBJ1-3; 7 bases fit TRBD1. The CDR3 runs 14 residues. The germline gives CDR1 MNHNY, CDR2 SVGAGI (reference sequence). J lost 4 bases, V lost 6 bases, and 6 bases had no gene match. The CDR3 protein is CASRAQGFGNTIYF. CDR3 DNA sequence: TGTGCCAGCAGGGCACAGGGGTTCGGAAACACCATATATTTT.

This clone came up a few times. The V call is TRBV10-3, the J call TRBJ2-3, with TRBD1 identical over 7 bases. With 11 bases clipped from V and 6 bases from J, the junction kept 14 bases outside the gene matches. The V gene's germline CDR1 is ENHRY and CDR2 SYGVKD. The CDR3 extends over 14 amino acids. The CDR3 loop reads CASSSTGLGDTQYF. As DNA, the CDR3 is TGTGCCTCGTCGTCGACAGGGTTGGGGGATACGCAGTATTTT.

The chain employs TRBV7-2 and TRBJ2-7; 9 positions agree with TRBD1. Germline V CDR1 and CDR2: SGHTA, FQGNSA. V gave up 4 bases and J gave up 2 bases; unmatched junction bases: 9. The CDR3 sequence is 16 residues long. In DNA, the CDR3 is TGTGCCAGCAGCTATGGAACGGGACAGGGCCCCTACGAGCAGTACTTC. Protein product: CASSYGTGQGPYEQYF.